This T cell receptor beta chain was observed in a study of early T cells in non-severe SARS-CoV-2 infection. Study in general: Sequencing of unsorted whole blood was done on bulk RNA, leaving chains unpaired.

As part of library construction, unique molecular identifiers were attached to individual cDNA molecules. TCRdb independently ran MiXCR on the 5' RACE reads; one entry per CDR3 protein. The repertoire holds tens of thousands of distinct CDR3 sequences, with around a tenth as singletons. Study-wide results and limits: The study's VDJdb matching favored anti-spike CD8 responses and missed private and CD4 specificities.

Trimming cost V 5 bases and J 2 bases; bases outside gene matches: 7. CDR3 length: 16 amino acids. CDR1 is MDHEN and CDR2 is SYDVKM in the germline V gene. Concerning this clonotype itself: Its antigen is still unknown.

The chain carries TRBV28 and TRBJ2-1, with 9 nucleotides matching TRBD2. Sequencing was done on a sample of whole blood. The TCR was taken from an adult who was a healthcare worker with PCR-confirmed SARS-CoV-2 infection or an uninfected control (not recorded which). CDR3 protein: CASSPPGLAAYNEQFF. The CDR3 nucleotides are TGTGCCAGCAGTCCCCCGGGACTAGCCGCCTACAATGAGCAGTTCTTC.